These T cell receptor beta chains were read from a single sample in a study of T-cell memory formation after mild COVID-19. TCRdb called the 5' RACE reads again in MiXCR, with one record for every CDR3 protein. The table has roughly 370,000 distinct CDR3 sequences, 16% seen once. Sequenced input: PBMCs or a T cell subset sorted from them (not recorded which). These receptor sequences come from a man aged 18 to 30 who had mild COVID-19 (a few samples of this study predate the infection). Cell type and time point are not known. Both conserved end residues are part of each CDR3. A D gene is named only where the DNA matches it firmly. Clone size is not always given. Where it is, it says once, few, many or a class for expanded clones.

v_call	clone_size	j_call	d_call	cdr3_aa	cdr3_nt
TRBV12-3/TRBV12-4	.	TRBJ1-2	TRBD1	CASSFWYRGNYGYTF	TGTGCCAGCAGTTTCTGGTACAGGGGGAACTATGGCTACACCTTC
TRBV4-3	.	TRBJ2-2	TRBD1	CASSRGQVDTGELFF	TGCGCCAGCAGCCGCGGACAGGTAGACACCGGGGAGCTGTTTTTT
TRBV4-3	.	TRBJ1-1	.	CASSGHSANTEAFF	TGCGCCAGTTCGGGGCATAGCGCGAACACTGAAGCTTTCTTT
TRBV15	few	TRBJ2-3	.	CATRWGLTDTQYF	TGTGCCACCAGGTGGGGGTTGACAGATACGCAGTATTTT
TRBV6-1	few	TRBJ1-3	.	CASSDGTSGNTIYF	TGTGCCAGCAGCGATGGGACATCTGGAAACACCATATATTTT
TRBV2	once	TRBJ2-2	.	CASKEARTGELFF	TGTGCCAGCAAGGAAGCGCGGACCGGGGAGCTGTTTTTT
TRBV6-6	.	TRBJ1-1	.	CASRPGPRAHTEAFF	TGTGCCAGCAGGCCGGGGCCCAGGGCACACACTGAAGCTTTCTTT
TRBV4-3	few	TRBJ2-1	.	CASSQEFTRPNEQFF	TGCGCCAGCAGCCAAGAGTTTACCCGACCAAATGAGCAGTTCTTC
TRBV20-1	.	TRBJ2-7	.	CSAPSNYEQYF	TGCAGTGCGCCTTCTAACTACGAGCAGTACTTC
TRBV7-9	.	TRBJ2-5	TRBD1	CASTRTGGTQYF	TGTGCCAGCACCAGGACAGGGGGCACCCAGTACTTC
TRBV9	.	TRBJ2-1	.	CASSGGTPYNEQFF	TGTGCCAGCAGCGGGGGGACTCCCTACAATGAGCAGTTCTTC
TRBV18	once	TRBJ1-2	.	CASSPQFLYSPEGYTF	TGTGCCAGCTCACCACAGTTCCTATACAGCCCCGAGGGCTACACCTTC
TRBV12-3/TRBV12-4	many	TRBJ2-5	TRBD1	CASSGQGMGETQYF	TGTGCCAGCAGTGGACAGGGAATGGGAGAGACCCAGTACTTC
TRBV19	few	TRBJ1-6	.	CASTIGGYSPLHF	TGTGCCAGCACTATCGGGGGTTATTCACCCCTCCACTTT
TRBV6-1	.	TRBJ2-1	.	CASRSGGGHYNEQFF	TGTGCCAGCAGGAGTGGCGGGGGCCACTACAATGAGCAGTTCTTC
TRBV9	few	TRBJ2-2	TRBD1	CASSVTGGNTGELFF	TGTGCCAGCAGCGTGACAGGGGGGAACACCGGGGAGCTGTTTTTT
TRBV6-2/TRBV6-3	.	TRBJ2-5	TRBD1	CASNDRGLRETQYF	TGTGCCAGCAATGACAGGGGATTGAGGGAGACCCAGTACTTC
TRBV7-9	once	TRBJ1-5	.	CASSKRGEGNQPQHF	TGTGCCAGCAGCAAACGGGGTGAGGGGAACCAGCCCCAGCATTTT
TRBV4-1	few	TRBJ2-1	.	CASSQALAPGGDEQFF	TGCGCCAGCAGCCAGGCCCTAGCGCCAGGCGGGGATGAGCAGTTCTTC
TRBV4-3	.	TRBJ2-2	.	CASSQVVGNTGELFF	TGCGCCAGCAGCCAGGTTGTGGGGAACACCGGGGAGCTGTTTTTT
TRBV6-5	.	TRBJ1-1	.	CASSRETEAFF	TGTGCCAGCAGCCGTGAAACTGAAGCTTTCTTT
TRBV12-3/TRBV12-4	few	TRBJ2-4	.	CASRFTGAAENIQYF	TGTGCCAGCAGGTTTACCGGGGCGGCAGAAAACATTCAGTACTTC
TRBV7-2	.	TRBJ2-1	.	CASSLRGPDYNEQFF	TGTGCCAGCAGCTTACGGGGACCTGACTACAATGAGCAGTTCTTC